This T cell receptor (beta chain) was captured in a study of cytomegalovirus exposure and HLA in healthy donors. General observations from the study: The authors later linked a missense DCLRE1C variant to TCR beta V- and J-gene trimming.

As regards this clone: Antigen: not known.

The PCR contained 60 Vbeta and 13 Jbeta primers. TCRdb's table, derived via immunoSEQ multiplex PCR, lists solely in-frame clones and lacks some. The sample holds 90,000 or so clones, 55% to 75% seen once. Germline assignment: CDR1 SGHAT and CDR2 FQDESV (reference sequence). The CDR3 has 15 residues. The V segment lost 4 bases and the J segment 4 bases; nucleotides outside the gene matches: 5. Sequencing was carried out using PBMCs. The clonotype was recovered from a woman under 30 in good health and CMV-seropositive. This chain joins TRBV11-1 and TRBJ2-5, with 11 bases lining up with TRBD1. The CDR3 is CASSWTGGAGETQYF. DNA of the CDR3: TGTGCCAGCAGCTGGACAGGGGGCGCCGGAGAGACCCAGTACTTC.